This T cell receptor (beta chain) was profiled in a study of CXCR3-negative and CXCR3-positive naive CD8 T cells. Preparation of TRB cDNA libraries relied on 5' RACE carrying UMI labels. No DNA is given; TCRdb re-called the 5' RACE reads and lists each CDR3 protein once. This sample's table has about 82,000 distinct CDR3 sequences. What was sequenced was naive CXCR3- CD8+ T cells from blood. Stated subset: CD45RO-CCR7+CD27+CD95- naive CD8+ T cells lacking CXCR3 (TNR3-). The clonotype comes from a human donor in good health. Some clones in this sample may be carry-over from other donors' samples.

The CDR3 loop is CASSRQGRSYEQYF. The chain combines TRBV4-3 with TRBJ2-7; TCRdb calls TRBD1, which cannot be checked without DNA. This CDR3 is 14 amino acids long. CDR1 and CDR2 from the germline V gene are LGHNA and YSLEER.